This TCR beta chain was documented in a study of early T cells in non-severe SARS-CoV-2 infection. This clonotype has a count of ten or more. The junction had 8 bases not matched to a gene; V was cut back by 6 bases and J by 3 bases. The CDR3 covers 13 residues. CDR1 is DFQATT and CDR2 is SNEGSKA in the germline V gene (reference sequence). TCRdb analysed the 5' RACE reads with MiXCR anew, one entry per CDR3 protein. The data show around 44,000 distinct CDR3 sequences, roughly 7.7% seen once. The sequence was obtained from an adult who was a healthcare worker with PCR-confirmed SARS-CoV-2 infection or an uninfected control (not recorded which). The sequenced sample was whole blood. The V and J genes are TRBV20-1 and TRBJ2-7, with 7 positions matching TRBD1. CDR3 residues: CSAYDRVDYEQYF. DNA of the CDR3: TGCAGTGCCTATGACAGGGTTGACTACGAGCAGTACTTC.